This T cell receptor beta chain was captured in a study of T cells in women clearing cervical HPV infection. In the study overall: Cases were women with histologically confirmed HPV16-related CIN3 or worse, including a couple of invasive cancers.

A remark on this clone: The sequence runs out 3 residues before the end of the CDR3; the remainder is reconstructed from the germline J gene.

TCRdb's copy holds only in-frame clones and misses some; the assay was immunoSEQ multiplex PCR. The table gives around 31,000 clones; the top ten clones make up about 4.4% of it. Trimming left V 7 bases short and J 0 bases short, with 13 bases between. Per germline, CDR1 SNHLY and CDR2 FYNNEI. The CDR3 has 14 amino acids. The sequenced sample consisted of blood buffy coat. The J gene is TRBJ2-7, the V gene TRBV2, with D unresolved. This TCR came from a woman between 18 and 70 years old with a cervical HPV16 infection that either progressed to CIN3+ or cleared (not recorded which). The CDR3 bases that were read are TGTGCCAGCATTCCCACAACTACCTCCTACGAG. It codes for CASIPTTTSYE. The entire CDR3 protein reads CASIPTTTSYEQYF.